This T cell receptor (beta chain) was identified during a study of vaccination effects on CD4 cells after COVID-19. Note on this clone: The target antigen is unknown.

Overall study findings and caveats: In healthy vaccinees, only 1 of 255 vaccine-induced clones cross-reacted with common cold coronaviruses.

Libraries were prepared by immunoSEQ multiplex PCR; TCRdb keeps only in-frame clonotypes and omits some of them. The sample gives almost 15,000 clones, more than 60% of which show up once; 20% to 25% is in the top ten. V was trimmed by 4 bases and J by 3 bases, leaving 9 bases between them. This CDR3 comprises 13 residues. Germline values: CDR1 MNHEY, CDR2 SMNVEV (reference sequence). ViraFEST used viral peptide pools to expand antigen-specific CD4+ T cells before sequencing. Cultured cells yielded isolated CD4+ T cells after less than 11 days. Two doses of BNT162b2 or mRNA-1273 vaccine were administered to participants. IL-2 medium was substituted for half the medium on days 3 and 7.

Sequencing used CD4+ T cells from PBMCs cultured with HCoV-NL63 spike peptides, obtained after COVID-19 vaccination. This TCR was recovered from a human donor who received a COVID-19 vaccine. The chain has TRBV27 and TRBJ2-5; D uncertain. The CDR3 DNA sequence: TGTGCCAGCAGTTCGCCCGCAAAAGAGACCCAGTACTTC. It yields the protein CASSSPAKETQYF.